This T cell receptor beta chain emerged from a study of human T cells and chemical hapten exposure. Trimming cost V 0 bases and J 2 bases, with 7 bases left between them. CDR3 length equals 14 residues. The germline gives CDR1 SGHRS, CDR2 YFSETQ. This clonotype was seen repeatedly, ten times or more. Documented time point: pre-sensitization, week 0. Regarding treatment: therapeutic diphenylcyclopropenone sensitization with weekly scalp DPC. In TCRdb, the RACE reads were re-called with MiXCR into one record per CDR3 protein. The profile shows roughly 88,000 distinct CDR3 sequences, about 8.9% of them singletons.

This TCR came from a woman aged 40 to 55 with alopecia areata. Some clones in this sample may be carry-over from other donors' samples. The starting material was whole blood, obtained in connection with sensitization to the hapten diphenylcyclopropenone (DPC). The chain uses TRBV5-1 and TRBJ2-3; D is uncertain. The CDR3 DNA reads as TGCGCCAGCAGCTTGGGGCTAGTCACAGATACGCAGTATTTT. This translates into CASSLGLVTDTQYF.